This is a list of T cell receptor beta chains from one sample in a study of PD-L1 blockade in urothelial cancer. Clones were sequenced by immunoSEQ multiplex PCR, and TCRdb holds only the in-frame ones, with some missing. The data show 35,000 to 45,000 clones, with roughly 87% seen just once and about 3.5% held by the top ten. The sequenced sample was PBMCs, obtained around atezolizumab (anti-PD-L1) treatment. The source is a man between 70 and 80 years old with urothelial cancer. The CDR3 runs from the conserved cysteine through the conserved F or W. D genes are given only for firm matches. Clone size is shown for a subset of rows, as once, few, many or a class of expanded clone.

D gene: TRBD2
clone size: -
V gene: TRBV15
J gene: TRBJ2-3
CDR3 DNA: TGTGCCACCAGCAAACTAGCGGTCACAGATACGCAGTATTTT
CDR3 protein: CATSKLAVTDTQYF

D gene: -
clone size: -
V gene: TRBV29-1
J gene: TRBJ2-7
CDR3 DNA: TGCAGCGTTGAAGATCGATTCGGGACACCATCCTACGAGCAGTACTTC
CDR3 protein: CSVEDRFGTPSYEQYF

D gene: -
clone size: -
V gene: TRBV5-6
J gene: TRBJ2-1
CDR3 DNA: TGTGCCAGCAGCCCGCCGGGTGGTCGTGAGTTCTTC
CDR3 protein: CASSPPGGREFF

D gene: -
clone size: -
V gene: TRBV7-6
J gene: TRBJ1-2
CDR3 DNA: TGTGCCAGCAGCCAGTCGGGGGTCGGCTATGGCTACACCTTC
CDR3 protein: CASSQSGVGYGYTF

D gene: -
clone size: few
V gene: TRBV9
J gene: TRBJ2-1
CDR3 DNA: TGTGCCAGCAGCGTAGGGCCCGGCAGGCCAGCAGATGAGCAGTTCTTC
CDR3 protein: CASSVGPGRPADEQFF

D gene: -
clone size: few
V gene: TRBV9
J gene: TRBJ2-1
CDR3 DNA: TGTGCCAGCAGCGTACGACAGAGCTCCTACAATGAGCAGTTCTTC
CDR3 protein: CASSVRQSSYNEQFF

D gene: TRBD2
clone size: -
V gene: TRBV6-5
J gene: TRBJ2-1
CDR3 DNA: TGTGCCAGCAGGCTCGGACTAGCGGGGGGGAATGAGCAGTTCTTC
CDR3 protein: CASRLGLAGGNEQFF

D gene: TRBD1
clone size: many
V gene: TRBV5-1
J gene: TRBJ1-1
CDR3 DNA: TGCGCCAGCAGCGGACATACAGGGGGCGTCACTGAAGCTTTCTTT
CDR3 protein: CASSGHTGGVTEAFF

D gene: TRBD1
clone size: -
V gene: TRBV5-1
J gene: TRBJ1-1
CDR3 DNA: TGCGCCAGCAGCTCAGGGGGGCAGGGGGCGACTAGAGCTTTCTTT
CDR3 protein: CASSSGGQGATRAFF

D gene: TRBD2
clone size: -
V gene: TRBV7-8
J gene: TRBJ2-2
CDR3 DNA: TGTGCCAGCAAGAATAGCGGGAGTTCCGGGGAGCTGTTTTTT
CDR3 protein: CASKNSGSSGELFF

D gene: -
clone size: few
V gene: TRBV28
J gene: TRBJ1-1
CDR3 DNA: TGTGCCAGCAGTTTCCTTCGACAGAGAAACACTGAAGCTTTCTTT
CDR3 protein: CASSFLRQRNTEAFF

D gene: -
clone size: -
V gene: TRBV5-4
J gene: TRBJ1-1
CDR3 DNA: TGTGCCAGCAGCTTGGGACAGATGAACACTGAAGCTTTCTTT
CDR3 protein: CASSLGQMNTEAFF

D gene: -
clone size: -
V gene: TRBV5-4
J gene: TRBJ2-1
CDR3 DNA: TGTGCCAGCAGCTTGGGGTCGGGCGGGTCGGAGCAGTTCTTC
CDR3 protein: CASSLGSGGSEQFF

D gene: -
clone size: -
V gene: TRBV15
J gene: TRBJ1-3
CDR3 DNA: TGTGCCACCAGCAAGACAGTGTCTGGAAACACCATATATTTT
CDR3 protein: CATSKTVSGNTIYF

D gene: -
clone size: -
V gene: TRBV14
J gene: TRBJ1-3
CDR3 DNA: TGTGCCAGCAGCCCGACACCTTACTCTGGAAACACCATATATTTT
CDR3 protein: CASSPTPYSGNTIYF

D gene: -
clone size: once
V gene: TRBV11-3
J gene: TRBJ2-1
CDR3 DNA: TGTGCCAGCAGCTTAGATCGGGGTGTTCACAATGAGCAGTTCTTC
CDR3 protein: CASSLDRGVHNEQFF

D gene: -
clone size: -
V gene: TRBV29-1
J gene: TRBJ2-7
CDR3 DNA: TGCAGCGTCGGCGGGACCTACGAGCAGTACTTC
CDR3 protein: CSVGGTYEQYF

D gene: TRBD1
clone size: -
V gene: TRBV13
J gene: TRBJ2-2
CDR3 DNA: TGTGCCAGCAGCCCGGGACAGGGGGCCCCCGGGGAGCTGTTTTTT
CDR3 protein: CASSPGQGAPGELFF

D gene: -
clone size: -
V gene: TRBV5-4
J gene: TRBJ2-7
CDR3 DNA: TGTGCCAGCCACTCAAGCGGCTCCTACGAGCAGTACTTC
CDR3 protein: CASHSSGSYEQYF

D gene: TRBD2
clone size: -
V gene: TRBV5-1
J gene: TRBJ2-5
CDR3 DNA: TGCGCCAGCACTCTAGCGGGGGGCAACCAAGAGACCCAGTACTTC
CDR3 protein: CASTLAGGNQETQYF

D gene: -
clone size: -
V gene: TRBV19
J gene: TRBJ2-2
CDR3 DNA: TGTGCCAGTATCCCCGGGACAACGAACACCGGGGAGCTGTTTTTT
CDR3 protein: CASIPGTTNTGELFF

D gene: -
clone size: -
V gene: TRBV7-8
J gene: TRBJ2-1
CDR3 DNA: TGTGCCAGCAGCGCACAGAGCTCCTACAATGAGCAGTTCTTC
CDR3 protein: CASSAQSSYNEQFF

D gene: -
clone size: -
V gene: TRBV5-1
J gene: TRBJ1-1
CDR3 DNA: TGCGCCAGCAGCTACAGGAACAGGAACACTGAAGCTTTCTTT
CDR3 protein: CASSYRNRNTEAFF

D gene: TRBD1
clone size: once
V gene: TRBV6-6
J gene: TRBJ2-1
CDR3 DNA: TGTGCCAGCAGTTACCCCGGACAGGGGGCCAATGAGCAGTTCTTC
CDR3 protein: CASSYPGQGANEQFF

D gene: TRBD2
clone size: -
V gene: TRBV4-2
J gene: TRBJ2-7
CDR3 DNA: TGTGCCAGCAGCCAAGTGGCGGGAGGGGACAACGAGCAGTACTTC
CDR3 protein: CASSQVAGGDNEQYF

D gene: -
clone size: -
V gene: TRBV9
J gene: TRBJ1-1
CDR3 DNA: TGTGCCGGTTCACAGGGACCGAACACTGAAGCTTTCTTT
CDR3 protein: CAGSQGPNTEAFF

D gene: TRBD2
clone size: -
V gene: TRBV29-1
J gene: TRBJ2-1
CDR3 DNA: TGCAGCGTGGAACCCTTGGGACTAGCTCGGAGCGGGTCCTACAATGAGCAGTTCTTC
CDR3 protein: CSVEPLGLARSGSYNEQFF

D gene: -
clone size: -
V gene: TRBV7-9
J gene: TRBJ1-1
CDR3 DNA: TGTGCCAGCAGTTTCGGACAGACGACTGAAGCTTTCTTT
CDR3 protein: CASSFGQTTEAFF

D gene: TRBD1
clone size: -
V gene: TRBV7-9
J gene: TRBJ1-1
CDR3 DNA: TGTGCCAGCAGCTTCTCAGGGGGCTTCGGAACTGAAGCTTTCTTT
CDR3 protein: CASSFSGGFGTEAFF

D gene: -
clone size: -
V gene: TRBV7-2
J gene: TRBJ2-5
CDR3 DNA: TGTGCCAGCAGCTGGGGGGACAGCCAAGAGACCCAGTACTTC
CDR3 protein: CASSWGDSQETQYF

D gene: TRBD2
clone size: -
V gene: TRBV19
J gene: TRBJ2-7
CDR3 DNA: TGTGCCAGTAGCCCGAGCGGGAGGGCCTACTACGAGCAGTACTTC
CDR3 protein: CASSPSGRAYYEQYF

D gene: -
clone size: -
V gene: TRBV28
J gene: TRBJ1-2
CDR3 DNA: TGTGCCAGCACTGGGGGCCCGAACTATGGCTACACCTTC
CDR3 protein: CASTGGPNYGYTF